This T cell receptor (beta chain) was identified in a study of pediatric ulcerative colitis. Per germline, CDR1 MNHEY and CDR2 SMNVEV (reference sequence). The CDR3 sequence is 16 residues long. The ends were cut back, 5 bases at V and 7 bases at J, with 22 bases in the middle. Only in-frame clones appear in the TCRdb table, and some are missing; sequencing was by immunoSEQ multiplex PCR. The table has 30,000 to 35,000 clones, 81% seen once. During colonoscopy, one to two rectal pinch biopsies were collected. As to this clone: Its target is unknown.

Study outcomes and limitations: Compared with controls, ulcerative colitis showed greater blood-rectum clone sharing.

This receptor was obtained from a boy aged 10-17 years with mild ulcerative colitis. Sequenced sample: gut tissue. This chain connects TRBV27 to TRBJ2-3, with D perhaps assigned TRBD1 or TRBD2 (5 bases each). The CDR3 DNA reads TGTGCCAGCAGTCACCCGGGATGGGGGAATATATATACGCAGTATTTT. This codes for CASSHPGWGNIYTQYF.